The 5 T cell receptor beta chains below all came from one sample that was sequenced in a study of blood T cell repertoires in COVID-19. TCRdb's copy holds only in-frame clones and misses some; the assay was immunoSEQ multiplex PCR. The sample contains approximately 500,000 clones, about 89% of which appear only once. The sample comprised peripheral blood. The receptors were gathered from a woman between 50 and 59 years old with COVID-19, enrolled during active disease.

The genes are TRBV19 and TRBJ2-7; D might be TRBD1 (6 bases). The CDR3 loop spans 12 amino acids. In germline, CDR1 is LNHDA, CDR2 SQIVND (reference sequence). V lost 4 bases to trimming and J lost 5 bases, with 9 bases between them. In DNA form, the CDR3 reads TGTGCCAGTAGTACACGGACAGACGAGCAGTACTTC. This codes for CASSTRTDEQYF.

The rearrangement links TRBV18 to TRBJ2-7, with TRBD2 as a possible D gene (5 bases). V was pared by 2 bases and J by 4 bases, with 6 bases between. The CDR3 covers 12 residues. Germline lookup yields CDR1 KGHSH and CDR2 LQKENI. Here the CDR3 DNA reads TGTGCCAGCTCACCAAGGGAGTACGAGCAGTACTTC. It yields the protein CASSPREYEQYF.

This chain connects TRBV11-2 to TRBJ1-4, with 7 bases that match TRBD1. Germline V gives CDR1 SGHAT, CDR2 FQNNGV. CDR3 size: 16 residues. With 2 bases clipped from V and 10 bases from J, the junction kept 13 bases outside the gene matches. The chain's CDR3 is CASSLSPGQTTGKLFF. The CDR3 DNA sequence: TGTGCCAGCAGCTTATCCCCGGGACAGACTACGGGAAAACTGTTTTTT. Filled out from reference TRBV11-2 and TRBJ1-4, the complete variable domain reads EAGVAQSPRYKIIEKRQSVAFWCNPISGHATLYWYQQILGQGPKLLIQFQNNGVVDDSQLPKDRFSAERLKGVDSTLKIQPAKLEDSAVYLCASSLSPGQTTGKLFFGSGTQLSVL.

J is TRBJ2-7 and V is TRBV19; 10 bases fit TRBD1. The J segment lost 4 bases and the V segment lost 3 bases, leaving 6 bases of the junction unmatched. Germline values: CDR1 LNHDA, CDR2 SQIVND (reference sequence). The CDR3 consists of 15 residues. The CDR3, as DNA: TGTGCCAGTAGTATGGCGACAGGGGGCGGTTACGAGCAGTACTTC. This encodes CASSMATGGGYEQYF.

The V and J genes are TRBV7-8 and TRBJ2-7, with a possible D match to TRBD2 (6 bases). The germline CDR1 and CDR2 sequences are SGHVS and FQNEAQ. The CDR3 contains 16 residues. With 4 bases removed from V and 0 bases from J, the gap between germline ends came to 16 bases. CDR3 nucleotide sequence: TGTGCCAGCAGCTCCCGGAGGGCGGGAAGCTCCTACGAGCAGTACTTC. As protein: CASSSRRAGSSYEQYF.